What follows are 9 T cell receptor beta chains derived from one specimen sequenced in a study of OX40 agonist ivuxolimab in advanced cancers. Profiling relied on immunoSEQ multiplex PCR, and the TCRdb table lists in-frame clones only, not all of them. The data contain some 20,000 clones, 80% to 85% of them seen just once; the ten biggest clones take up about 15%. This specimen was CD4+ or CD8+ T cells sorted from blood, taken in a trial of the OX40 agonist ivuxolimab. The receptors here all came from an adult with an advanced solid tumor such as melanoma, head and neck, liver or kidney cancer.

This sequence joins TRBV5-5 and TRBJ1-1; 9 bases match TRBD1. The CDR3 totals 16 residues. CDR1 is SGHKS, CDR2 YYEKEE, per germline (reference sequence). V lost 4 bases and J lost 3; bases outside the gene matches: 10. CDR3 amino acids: CASSVGQGRSDTEAFF. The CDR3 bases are TGTGCCAGCAGCGTGGGACAGGGCAGGTCGGACACTGAAGCTTTCTTT.

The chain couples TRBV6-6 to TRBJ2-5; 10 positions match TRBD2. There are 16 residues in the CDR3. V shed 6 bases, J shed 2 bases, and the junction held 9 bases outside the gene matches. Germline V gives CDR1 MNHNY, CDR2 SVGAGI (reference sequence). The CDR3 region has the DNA TGTGCCAGCAGATCAGAAGCGGGGGGGTCACAAGAGACCCAGTACTTC. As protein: CASRSEAGGSQETQYF.

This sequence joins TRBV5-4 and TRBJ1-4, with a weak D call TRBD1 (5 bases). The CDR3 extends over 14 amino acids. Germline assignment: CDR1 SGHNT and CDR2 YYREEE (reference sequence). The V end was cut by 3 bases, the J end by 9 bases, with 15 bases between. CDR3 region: CASSWTPLMKKLFF. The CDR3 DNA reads TGTGCCAGCAGCTGGACACCATTAATGAAAAAACTGTTTTTT.

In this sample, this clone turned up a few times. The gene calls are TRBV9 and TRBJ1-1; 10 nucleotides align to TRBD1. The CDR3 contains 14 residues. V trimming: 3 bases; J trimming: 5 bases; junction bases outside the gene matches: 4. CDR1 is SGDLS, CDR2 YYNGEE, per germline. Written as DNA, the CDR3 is TGTGCCAGCAGCGGGGACAGGGGATGGACTGAAGCTTTCTTT. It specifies CASSGDRGWTEAFF.

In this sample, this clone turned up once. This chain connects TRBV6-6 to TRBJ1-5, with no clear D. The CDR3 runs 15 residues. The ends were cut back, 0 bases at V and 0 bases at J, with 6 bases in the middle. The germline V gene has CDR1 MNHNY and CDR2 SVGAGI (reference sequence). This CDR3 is CASSYSQDSNQPQHF. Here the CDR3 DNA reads TGTGCCAGCAGTTACTCTCAAGATAGCAATCAGCCCCAGCATTTT.

Here the CDR3 reads CASSSIPTGRSGNTIYF. The CDR3 coding sequence is TGTGCCAGCAGTTCAATCCCGACAGGGAGATCTGGAAACACCATATATTTT. The J gene is TRBJ1-3, the V gene TRBV27; TRBD1 matches 7 bases. The CDR3 loop spans 17 amino acids. Germline V lookup: CDR1 MNHEY, CDR2 SMNVEV (reference sequence). The junction had 10 bases not matched to a gene; V was cut back by 4 bases and J by 1 base.

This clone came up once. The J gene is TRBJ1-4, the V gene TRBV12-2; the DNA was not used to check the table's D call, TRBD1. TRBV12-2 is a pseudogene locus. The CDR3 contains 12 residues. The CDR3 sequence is CASRSGQSELFF. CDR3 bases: TGTGCAAGTCGCTCGGGACAGTCAGAACTGTTTTTT.

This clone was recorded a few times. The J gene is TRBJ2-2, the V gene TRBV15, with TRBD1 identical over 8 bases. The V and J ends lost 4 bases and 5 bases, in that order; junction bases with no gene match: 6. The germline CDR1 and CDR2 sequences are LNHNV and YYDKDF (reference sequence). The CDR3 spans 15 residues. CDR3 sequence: CATSTGTGQTGELFF. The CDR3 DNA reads TGTGCCACCAGCACGGGGACAGGTCAGACCGGGGAGCTGTTTTTT.

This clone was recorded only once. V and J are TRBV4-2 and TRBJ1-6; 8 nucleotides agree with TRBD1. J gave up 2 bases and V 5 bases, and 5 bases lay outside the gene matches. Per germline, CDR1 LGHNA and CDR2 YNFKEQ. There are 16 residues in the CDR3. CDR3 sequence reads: CASSSDRATYNSPLHF. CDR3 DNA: TGTGCCAGCAGCTCGGACAGGGCGACCTATAATTCACCCCTCCACTTT.